The rows below give T cell receptor beta chains drawn from one sample of a study of CD8+CD57+ T cells in acquired aplastic anemia. TCRdb re-called the reads with MiXCR, one entry per CDR3 protein. The table includes 300,000 or so distinct CDR3 sequences, approximately 60% detected once. Input material: sorted CD4+, CD8+, or CD8+CD57+ T cells (not recorded which) from PBMCs. The receptor source for this set is a human donor with aplastic anemia. Both conserved end residues are trimmed from each CDR3.

>TRBJ2-2|10|TRBV10-3
AITGGSGELF
>TRBJ2-7|15|TRBV5-1
ASRLGGGQGFSYEQY
>TRBJ2-3|11|TRBV19
ASSISSSDTQY
>TRBJ2-7|12|TRBV7-2
ASRTGGTAYEQY
>TRBJ2-5|14|TRBV5-1
ASSPSTSGGSRTQY
>TRBJ1-5|12|TRBV10-3
AISVVSGNQPQH
>TRBJ2-7|11|TRBV10-3
AITPQGANEQY
>TRBJ1-2|12|TRBV29-1
SVRQGRTGYGYT
>TRBJ2-1|15|TRBV7-9
ASSLPTRGFGYNEQF
>TRBJ2-6|13|TRBV5-1
ASSSSLSGANVLT
>TRBJ1-5|11|TRBV24-1
ATRGTGNQPQH
>TRBJ1-1|12|TRBV12-3/TRBV12-4
AIMPNTLNTEAF
>TRBJ1-2|10|TRBV19
ASKPASYGYT
>TRBJ2-6|14|TRBV19
ASSIARASGANVLT
>TRBJ1-1|14|TRBV2
ASRSGTSGMNTEAF
>TRBJ2-5|13|TRBV6-5
ASSETDRVVGPQY
>TRBJ2-7|10|TRBV30
AWSAWDSEQY
>TRBJ1-2|11|TRBV7-9
ASSLGGGTGYT
>TRBJ2-5|15|TRBV7-2
ASSLYPPGQGGETQY
>TRBJ1-1|14|TRBV9
ASSVVHAGQNTEAF
>TRBJ1-4|12|TRBV5-1
ASTWRGGSEKLF
>TRBJ1-4|12|TRBV20-1
SAREDRGNEKLF
>TRBJ2-1|16|TRBV7-3
ASRPGTSGGAAYNEQF
>TRBJ2-7|12|TRBV9
ASSAGTGGTGQY
>TRBJ2-1|13|TRBV5-1
ASSKASGGADEQF
>TRBJ1-3|13|TRBV25-1
ASRTGANSGNTIY
>TRBJ1-5|12|TRBV2
ASTTRREHQPQH
>TRBJ2-7|13|TRBV12-3/TRBV12-4
ASRSSGTGTYEQY
>TRBJ1-1|13|TRBV4-2
ASSLPTGLGTEAF
>TRBJ2-7|10|TRBV2
ASSELGYEQY